These 18 T cell receptor beta chains were sequenced from one sample in a study of CD8+ T cells in alopecia areata. TCR sequencing used cDNA made by reverse transcription of extracted RNA. Method: immunoSEQ multiplex PCR; TCRdb's copy keeps in-frame clones and lacks some. The table shows about 120,000 clones, with around two fifths occurring only once. The sample consisted of CD4+ T cells sorted from blood. These TCRs come from a human donor with alopecia areata.

This clone has more than one count but fewer than ten. The chain employs TRBV7-2 and TRBJ1-2; no clear D gene. The CDR3 runs 12 residues. Trimming took off 6 bases at V and 2 bases at J, with 7 bases between the two ends. CDR1 and CDR2 (germline): SGHTA, FQGNSA. CDR3: CASSARNYGYTF. CDR3 bases: TGTGCCAGCAGTGCCAGAAACTATGGCTACACCTTC.

This clone showed up just a few times. The sample carries other DNA sequences with the same CDR3. The chain recombines TRBV29-1 with TRBJ2-2; 13 positions agree with TRBD2. Trimming cost V 4 bases and J 2 bases; bases outside gene matches: 1. CDR3 length: 15 amino acids. Germline-derived CDR1 and CDR2 are SQVTM and ANQGSEA. The CDR3 DNA reads TGCAGCGTTGGACTAGCGGGAGGAAACACCGGGGAGCTGTTTTTT. This encodes CSVGLAGGNTGELFF.

The chain uses TRBV30 and TRBJ1-2; weak D call: TRBD1 (6 bases). CDR3 size: 11 residues. Germline CDR1 and CDR2: GTSNPN and SVGIG (reference sequence). V was shortened by 5 bases and J by 6 bases, with 10 bases between the two germline ends. The CDR3 DNA follows: TGTGCCTGGGGAACAGGGAATGGCTACACCTTC. This gives the protein CAWGTGNGYTF.

The chain carries TRBV25-1 and TRBJ2-7; D unclear. The CDR3 length is 13 residues. V was pared by 1 base and J by 3 bases, with 7 bases between. The germline V gene encodes CDR1 MGHDK and CDR2 SYGVNS. The CDR3 nucleotides are TGTGCCAGCAGTGAATCAGGCATCTACGAGCAGTACTTC. Amino acids: CASSESGIYEQYF.

A few counts support this clone. The V and J genes are TRBV29-1 and TRBJ2-1, with 7 bases that match TRBD1. Germline V CDR1 and CDR2: SQVTM, ANQGSEA. This CDR3 region has 15 residues. V was clipped by 4 bases and J by 6 bases; unmatched bases: 12. The CDR3, as DNA: TGCAGCGTTGGACGGCCGGGACAGCTTGTCAATGAGCAGTTCTTC. This codes for CSVGRPGQLVNEQFF.

The table lists this clone with a few counts. The chain recombines TRBV29-1 with TRBJ1-1, with D possibly TRBD1 on 5 matching bases. CDR1 and CDR2 from the germline V gene are SQVTM and ANQGSEA. V was cut by 4 bases and J by 0 bases, with 9 bases left in between. The CDR3 has 13 amino acids. CDR3 in amino acids: CSVAGRLNTEAFF. CDR3 DNA sequence: TGCAGCGTTGCGGGACGGTTGAACACTGAAGCTTTCTTT.

The J gene is TRBJ2-1, the V gene TRBV9; 10 bases fit TRBD2. Germline trimming cut 4 bases from V and 6 bases from J; bases unmatched to any gene: 7. Germline V gives CDR1 SGDLS, CDR2 YYNGEE. The CDR3 covers 15 residues. CDR3 region: CASSTRLAGLNEQFF. The DNA of the CDR3 is TGTGCCAGCAGCACCCGACTAGCGGGCCTCAATGAGCAGTTCTTC.

The rearrangement uses TRBV29-1 and TRBJ1-5; D is perhaps TRBD1 (5 bases). V shed 6 bases and J shed 7 bases, with 16 bases lying between them. Looked up from germline, CDR1 is SQVTM and CDR2 is ANQGSEA. The CDR3 extends over 13 amino acids. The CDR3 loop is CSVGRGVGQPQHF. CDR3 bases: TGCAGCGTCGGACGAGGGGTAGGACAGCCCCAGCATTTT. Combining the CDR3 with reference TRBV29-1 and TRBJ1-5 gives the whole variable domain SAVISQKPSRDICQRGTSLTIQCQVDSQVTMMFWYRQQPGQSLTLIATANQGSEATYESGFVIDKFPISRPNLTFSTLTVSNMSPEDSSIYLCSVGRGVGQPQHFGDGTRLSIL.

The V and J genes are TRBV30 and TRBJ2-5; D not certain. Germline values: CDR1 GTSNPN, CDR2 SVGIG (reference sequence). V gave up 0 bases and J gave up 0 bases, with 5 bases separating them. The CDR3 covers 13 residues. CDR3 DNA sequence: TGTGCCTGGAGTGTAGGACACCAAGAGACCCAGTACTTC. Its protein product is CAWSVGHQETQYF.

This clone was observed a few times. V and J are TRBV27 and TRBJ2-7; D might be TRBD1 (6 bases). The CDR3 sequence is 13 residues long. The germline V gene has CDR1 MNHEY and CDR2 SMNVEV (reference sequence). The V end lost 6 bases, the J end lost 0 bases, and 9 bases lay between the germline ends. CDR3 sequence (DNA): TGTGCCAGCAGGGACAGATTCTCCTACGAGCAGTACTTC. Residues: CASRDRFSYEQYF.

The V gene is TRBV9, the J gene TRBJ2-2; 7 bases fit TRBD1. With 4 bases clipped from V and 6 bases from J, the junction kept 9 bases outside the gene matches. CDR1 is SGDLS, CDR2 YYNGEE, per germline. There are 15 residues in the CDR3. Here the CDR3 reads CASSLQKGAPGELFF. The DNA for the CDR3 is TGTGCCAGCAGCCTACAAAAGGGGGCGCCCGGGGAGCTGTTTTTT. The whole variable domain, remainder taken from reference TRBV9 and TRBJ2-2, is DSGVTQTPKHLITATGQRVTLRCSPRSGDLSVYWYQQSLDQGLQFLIQYYNGEERAKGNILERFSAQQFPDLHSELNLSSLELGDSALYFCASSLQKGAPGELFFGEGSRLTVL.

This clone was observed a handful of times. The V call is TRBV19, the J call TRBJ2-1, with TRBD2 matching 8 bases. Per germline, CDR1 LNHDA and CDR2 SQIVND (reference sequence). CDR3 size: 22 residues. The V and J ends lost 3 bases and 1 base, in that order; junction bases with no gene match: 23. CDR3 DNA: TGTGCCAGTAGTATCAGGGGAACGAATAGCGGGGTTCGCGAGGGGTCCTACAATGAGCAGTTCTTC. It is translated as CASSIRGTNSGVREGSYNEQFF.

This clone was observed a few times. The chain links TRBV29-1 to TRBJ1-5, with unresolved D. With 4 bases removed from V and 5 bases from J, the gap between germline ends came to 9 bases. The CDR3 consists of 12 residues. CDR1 and CDR2 from the germline V gene are SQVTM and ANQGSEA. CDR3 sequence (DNA): TGCAGCGTTGCCTTCCCGGATCAGCCCCAGCATTTT. Translated, it gives CSVAFPDQPQHF.

This clone appeared a few times. The chain carries TRBV20-1 and TRBJ1-2; D is ambiguous. Germline CDR1 is DFQATT and CDR2 is SNEGSKA (reference sequence). The germline V and J ends were trimmed by 8 bases and 10 bases, with 8 bases remaining between them. This CDR3 contains 8 residues. CDR3 region: CSSGDYTF. The CDR3 DNA reads TGCAGTTCAGGTGACTACACCTTC.

The genes are TRBV29-1 and TRBJ2-3, with D unresolved. V lost 4 bases to trimming and J lost 2 bases, with 13 bases between them. Germline CDR1 is SQVTM and CDR2 is ANQGSEA. This CDR3 contains 14 residues. DNA for the CDR3: TGCAGCGTTGCGCTCCAACTCTACACAGATACGCAGTATTTT. Translation gives CSVALQLYTDTQYF.

The rearrangement uses TRBV28 and TRBJ2-7; 11 bases align to TRBD2. V gave up 6 bases and J gave up 6 bases; unmatched junction bases: 7. The V gene's germline CDR1 is MDHEN and CDR2 SYDVKM. The CDR3 is 14 amino acids. CDR3 residues: CASRNSGRVVEQYF. For the CDR3, the DNA is TGTGCCAGCAGAAATAGCGGGAGGGTCGTCGAGCAGTACTTC.

The genes are TRBV2 and TRBJ1-5, with D hard to call. The germline V gene encodes CDR1 SNHLY and CDR2 FYNNEI. CDR3 length equals 15 residues. V was pared by 5 bases and J by 2 bases, with 13 bases between. CDR3 bases: TGTGCCAGCAGTCCCGGGGAGTTGGGCAATCAGCCCCAGCATTTT. Translating it yields CASSPGELGNQPQHF. The full variable domain, rest sourced from reference TRBV2 and TRBJ1-5, is EPEVTQTPSHQVTQMGQEVILRCVPISNHLYFYWYRQILGQKVEFLVSFYNNEISEKSEIFDDQFSVERPDGSNFTLKIRSTKLEDSAMYFCASSPGELGNQPQHFGDGTRLSIL.

J is TRBJ2-2 and V is TRBV7-3; 10 bases match TRBD2. There are 16 residues in the CDR3. The ends lost 5 bases at V and 7 bases at J; junction bases unmatched: 10. Germline V gives CDR1 SGHTA, CDR2 FQGTGA. Written as DNA, the CDR3 is TGTGCCAGCAGCCCGCAAGCGGGAGGGCCTCTCGGGGAGCTGTTTTTT. This sequence encodes CASSPQAGGPLGELFF.